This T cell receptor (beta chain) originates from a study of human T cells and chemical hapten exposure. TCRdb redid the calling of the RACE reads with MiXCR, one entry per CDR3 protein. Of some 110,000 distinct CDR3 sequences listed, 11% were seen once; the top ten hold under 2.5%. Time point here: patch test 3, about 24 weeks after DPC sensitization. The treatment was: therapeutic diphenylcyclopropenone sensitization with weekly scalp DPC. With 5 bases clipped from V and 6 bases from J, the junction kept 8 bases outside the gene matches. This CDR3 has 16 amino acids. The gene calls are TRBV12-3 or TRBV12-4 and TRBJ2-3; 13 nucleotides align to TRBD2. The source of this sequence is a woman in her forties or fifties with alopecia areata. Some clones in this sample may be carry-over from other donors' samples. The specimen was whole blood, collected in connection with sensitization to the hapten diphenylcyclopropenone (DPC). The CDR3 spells CASSPRRGLAGDTQYF. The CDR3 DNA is TGTGCCAGCAGTCCCCGACGGGGACTAGCGGGGGATACGCAGTATTTT.